This TCR beta chain was recorded in a study of T cell responses to AZD1222 COVID-19 vaccine. Germline CDR1 ENHRY, CDR2 SYGVKD. The CDR3 length is 14 residues. Germline trimming cut 9 bases from V and 2 bases from J; bases unmatched to any gene: 5. The data were produced by immunoSEQ multiplex PCR, yet TCRdb's version contains in-frame clones alone and is incomplete. Of roughly 100,000 clones listed, 88% are singletons. The source was peripheral blood, collected on day 0 of AZD1222 vaccination. V usage is TRBV10-3 and J usage is TRBJ2-3; TRBD2 matches at 10 bases. The clonotype was recovered from an adult in good health. The CDR3 DNA is TGTGCCATTGCTAGCGGGGGCCTCACAGATACGCAGTATTTT. It encodes CAIASGGLTDTQYF.